This TCR beta chain is from a study of control samples from healthy donors and cancer patients. Libraries were prepared by immunoSEQ multiplex PCR; TCRdb keeps only in-frame clonotypes and omits some of them. In the table there are 110,000 to 150,000 clones, approximately 92% of which are singletons. This CDR3 contains 13 residues. V lost 10 bases, J lost 1 base, and 3 bases stayed unmatched. Germline-derived CDR1 and CDR2 are MNHEY and SMNVEV (reference sequence). V gene TRBV27 combines with J gene TRBJ2-3; 9 bases map to TRBD1. Sequencing was carried out using blood. The receptor was isolated from a man younger than 45 in good health. CDR3 residues: CATRQGGTDTQYF. CDR3 nucleotide sequence: TGTGCCACCCGACAGGGGGGCACAGATACGCAGTATTTT.